This T cell receptor beta chain was retrieved from a study of human T cells and chemical hapten exposure. Study-wide background: 2% DPC applied to a 2 cm by 2 cm arm area sensitized donors. Patches that contained 0.01% DPC were applied to the upper back and read at 6 days.

This clonotype showed up just a few times. TCRdb reprocessed the RACE reads via MiXCR and lists one record per CDR3 protein. The sample contains more than 75,000 distinct CDR3 sequences, roughly 8.8% of which appear only once. Germline V gives CDR1 MGHDK, CDR2 SYGVNS. The CDR3 runs 14 residues. After removal of 5 bases from V and 7 bases from J, the junction contained 10 bases not matched to a gene. Stated time point: pre-sensitization, week 0. Treatment given: therapeutic diphenylcyclopropenone sensitization with weekly scalp DPC. J is TRBJ1-2 and V is TRBV25-1; 7 bases fit TRBD1. The sequences come from whole blood, collected in connection with sensitization to the hapten diphenylcyclopropenone (DPC). The TCR comes from a woman in her 40s with alopecia areata. Some clones in this sample may be carry-over from other donors' samples. CDR3 DNA sequence: TGTGCCAGCAGTCCTACAGGGGTGTTAGGTGGCTACACCTTC. Protein: CASSPTGVLGGYTF.